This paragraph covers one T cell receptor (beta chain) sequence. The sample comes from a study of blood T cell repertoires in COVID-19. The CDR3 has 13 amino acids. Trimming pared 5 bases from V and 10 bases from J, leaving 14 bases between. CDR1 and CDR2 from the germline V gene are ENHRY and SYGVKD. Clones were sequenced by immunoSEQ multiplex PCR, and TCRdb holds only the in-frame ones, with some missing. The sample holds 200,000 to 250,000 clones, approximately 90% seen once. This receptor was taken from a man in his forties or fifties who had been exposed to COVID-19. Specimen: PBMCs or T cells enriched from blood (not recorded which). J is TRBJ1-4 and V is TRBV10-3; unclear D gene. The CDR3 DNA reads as TGTGCCATCAGTCGTGAATCGGTCGGAAAACTGTTTTTT. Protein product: CAISRESVGKLFF.